A selection of T cell receptor beta chains follows, all from one sample in a study of blood T cell repertoires in COVID-19. TCRdb keeps only in-frame clones here, not all; method: immunoSEQ multiplex PCR. The sample consists of some 170,000 clones, roughly nine tenths of them appearing once. The sample comprised PBMCs or T cells enriched from blood (not recorded which). The source is a human donor with acute COVID-19. The donor label of this sample is uncertain. Each CDR3 is given with its conserved first and last residue. The D gene is left open where the match is weak. Some rows mark clone size as missing; the rest say once, few, many or name a class of expanded clone.

clone_size: .
d_call: TRBD1
j_call: TRBJ2-3
v_call: TRBV7-3
cdr3_aa: CASSFLTGGKDTQYF
cdr3_nt: TGTGCCAGCAGCTTTTTGACAGGGGGCAAAGATACGCAGTATTTT

clone_size: .
d_call: .
j_call: TRBJ2-1
v_call: TRBV6-4
cdr3_aa: CASSDGSNNEQFF
cdr3_nt: TGTGCCAGCAGTGACGGTAGCAACAATGAGCAGTTCTTC

clone_size: .
d_call: .
j_call: TRBJ2-3
v_call: TRBV9
cdr3_aa: CASSVEDYQSTDTQYF
cdr3_nt: TGTGCCAGCAGCGTAGAGGACTACCAGAGCACAGATACGCAGTATTTT

clone_size: .
d_call: .
j_call: TRBJ2-3
v_call: TRBV7-3
cdr3_aa: CASSSGRGTDTQYF
cdr3_nt: TGTGCCAGCAGCTCGGGCAGGGGCACAGATACGCAGTATTTT

clone_size: once
d_call: .
j_call: TRBJ1-1
v_call: TRBV4-3
cdr3_aa: CASSQVWGGTEAFF
cdr3_nt: TGCGCCAGCAGCCAAGTATGGGGAGGCACTGAAGCTTTCTTT

clone_size: .
d_call: .
j_call: TRBJ1-5
v_call: TRBV24-1
cdr3_aa: CATSDSTGIQPQHF
cdr3_nt: TGTGCCACCAGTGATTCCACAGGGATTCAGCCCCAGCATTTT

clone_size: .
d_call: TRBD2
j_call: TRBJ2-2
v_call: TRBV9
cdr3_aa: CASTAGTNPVGELFF
cdr3_nt: TGTGCCAGCACCGCCGGGACTAACCCTGTCGGGGAGCTGTTTTTT

clone_size: .
d_call: .
j_call: TRBJ2-7
v_call: TRBV27
cdr3_aa: CASSLGASYEQYF
cdr3_nt: TGTGCCAGCTCCCTTGGGGCCTCCTACGAGCAGTACTTC

clone_size: .
d_call: TRBD1
j_call: TRBJ2-7
v_call: TRBV6-5
cdr3_aa: CASRPGQGPYEQYF
cdr3_nt: TGTGCCAGCAGACCGGGACAGGGGCCCTACGAGCAGTACTTC

clone_size: .
d_call: .
j_call: TRBJ1-2
v_call: TRBV6-6
cdr3_aa: CASSSRDYGYTF
cdr3_nt: TGTGCCAGCAGTTCCCGGGACTATGGCTACACCTTC

clone_size: .
d_call: .
j_call: TRBJ2-5
v_call: TRBV4-1
cdr3_aa: CASSQVAGVETQYF
cdr3_nt: TGCGCCAGCAGCCAAGTGGCAGGGGTGGAGACCCAGTACTTC

clone_size: .
d_call: .
j_call: TRBJ2-5
v_call: TRBV7-9
cdr3_aa: CASSELETQYF
cdr3_nt: TGTGCCAGCAGCGAACTAGAGACCCAGTACTTC

clone_size: .
d_call: TRBD2
j_call: TRBJ2-7
v_call: TRBV7-2
cdr3_aa: CASSFRGGQGEQYF
cdr3_nt: TGTGCCAGCAGCTTCCGGGGGGGCCAGGGGGAGCAGTACTTC

clone_size: .
d_call: .
j_call: TRBJ1-1
v_call: TRBV12-3/TRBV12-4
cdr3_aa: CASSPNRETEAFF
cdr3_nt: TGTGCCAGCAGTCCCAACAGGGAAACTGAAGCTTTCTTT

clone_size: .
d_call: TRBD2
j_call: TRBJ2-1
v_call: TRBV5-4
cdr3_aa: CASSPSGGIHNEQFF
cdr3_nt: TGTGCCAGCAGCCCAAGCGGGGGGATACACAATGAGCAGTTCTTC

clone_size: .
d_call: .
j_call: TRBJ2-5
v_call: TRBV27
cdr3_aa: CASSLSRGRETQYF
cdr3_nt: TGTGCCAGCAGTTTATCTCGCGGCCGGGAGACCCAGTACTTC

clone_size: .
d_call: .
j_call: TRBJ1-3
v_call: TRBV10-3
cdr3_aa: CAISESTLADSPIYF
cdr3_nt: TGTGCCATCAGTGAGTCAACTTTGGCGGATTCCCCCATATATTTT

clone_size: once
d_call: .
j_call: TRBJ1-4
v_call: TRBV5-1
cdr3_aa: CASSFREANEKLFF
cdr3_nt: TGCGCCAGCAGCTTTAGGGAGGCTAATGAAAAACTGTTTTTT

clone_size: .
d_call: .
j_call: TRBJ1-4
v_call: TRBV7-9
cdr3_aa: CASSLVQANEKLFF
cdr3_nt: TGTGCCAGCAGCTTAGTGCAGGCAAATGAAAAACTGTTTTTT

clone_size: few
d_call: .
j_call: TRBJ1-2
v_call: TRBV7-9
cdr3_aa: CASSFAPFAGYTF
cdr3_nt: TGTGCCAGCAGCTTTGCGCCTTTTGCCGGCTACACCTTC

clone_size: .
d_call: .
j_call: TRBJ2-6
v_call: TRBV10-3
cdr3_aa: CAISEPGKVVVLTF
cdr3_nt: TGTGCCATCAGTGAGCCGGGTAAGGTTGTTGTCCTGACTTTC

clone_size: .
d_call: TRBD1
j_call: TRBJ1-5
v_call: TRBV6-5
cdr3_aa: CASGTGYNQPQHF
cdr3_nt: TGTGCCAGCGGGACAGGCTACAATCAGCCCCAGCATTTT

clone_size: .
d_call: .
j_call: TRBJ2-6
v_call: TRBV7-9
cdr3_aa: CASSREGANVLTF
cdr3_nt: TGTGCCAGCAGCCGGGAGGGGGCCAACGTCCTGACTTTC

clone_size: once
d_call: TRBD1
j_call: TRBJ2-3
v_call: TRBV5-1
cdr3_aa: CASSLRQGSDTQYF
cdr3_nt: TGCGCCAGCAGCTTACGACAGGGGTCGGATACGCAGTATTTT